The T cell receptor (beta chain) described here comes from a study of beta chain features in type 1 diabetes. The V gene's germline CDR1 is SGHKS and CDR2 YYEKEE (reference sequence). This CDR3 comprises 14 residues. V trimming: 3 bases; J trimming: 5 bases; junction bases outside the gene matches: 4. General study points: In every one of the four CD4+ subsets, TCRB CDR3s were moderately but significantly shorter in Type 1 diabetes patients. The naive, central memory and Treg TCRB repertoires of patients appeared to be more similar to one another than those of healthy donors.

This clone was counted only a few times. Its target is not known. cDNA synthesis used the whole RNA isolate, giving expressed TCRB sequences. Sequenced naive, central memory and regulatory T cell samples produced an average of about 3.57 million reads. Sequenced by immunoSEQ multiplex PCR; TCRdb stores in-frame clones only, minus some. The sample contains approximately 170,000 clones, 7.8% of which appear only once. The chain has TRBV5-5 and TRBJ2-5; 10 nucleotides align to TRBD1. Sequenced input: central memory CD4+ T cells from blood. The source is a woman between 40 and 55 years old with type 1 diabetes. As DNA, the CDR3 is TGTGCCAGCAGCTCGACAGGGGGCCGGGAGACCCAGTACTTC. This gives the protein CASSSTGGRETQYF.